Presented here are 11 T cell receptor beta chains from one specimen sequenced in a study of blood T cell repertoires in COVID-19. Using immunoSEQ multiplex PCR, the repertoire was profiled, and TCRdb retains in-frame clones only, with some absent. The sample consists of 150,000 to 200,000 clones, approximately 86% of them appearing once. Material: peripheral blood. The source of these receptors is a man aged 40-55 years with active or convalescent COVID-19.

The chain is built from TRBV28 and TRBJ2-3; D is uncertain. This CDR3 is built from 15 residues. V dropped 2 bases and J dropped 2 bases, with 11 bases sitting between them. The germline gives CDR1 MDHEN, CDR2 SYDVKM. Here the CDR3 reads CASSLEETLTDTQYF. Written as DNA, the CDR3 is TGTGCCAGCAGTTTAGAGGAGACCCTCACAGATACGCAGTATTTT.

The chain uses TRBV5-1 and TRBJ1-5; a possible D gene is TRBD1 (5 bases). Germline CDR1 and CDR2: SGHRS and YFSETQ. This CDR3 region has 14 residues. The ends were cut back, 0 bases at V and 10 bases at J, with 14 bases in the middle. The CDR3 spells CASSLEGRGDPQHF. Here the CDR3 DNA reads TGCGCCAGCAGCTTGGAGGGGCGTGGCGATCCCCAGCATTTT.

The gene calls are TRBV4-2 and TRBJ1-3; D possibly corresponds to TRBD1 (6 bases). CDR3 length: 15 residues. The V gene lost 3 bases and the J gene lost 1 base, with 10 bases spanning the gap. Germline V gives CDR1 LGHNA, CDR2 YNFKEQ. Here the CDR3 reads CASSQGQSSGNTIYF. The CDR3, as DNA: TGTGCCAGCAGCCAGGGACAATCTTCTGGAAACACCATATATTTT.

The V and J genes are TRBV9 and TRBJ1-2; 12 positions match TRBD1. The CDR3 sequence is 17 residues long. Germline assignment: CDR1 SGDLS and CDR2 YYNGEE. V lost 4 bases to trimming and J lost 8 bases; unmatched junction nucleotides: 15. The CDR3, as DNA: TGTGCCAGCAGCCCATCCTGGAGTGGGACAGGGGGCGGGGGCTACACCTTC. Its protein product is CASSPSWSGTGGGGYTF. Variable domain in full (rest from reference TRBV9 and TRBJ1-2): DSGVTQTPKHLITATGQRVTLRCSPRSGDLSVYWYQQSLDQGLQFLIQYYNGEERAKGNILERFSAQQFPDLHSELNLSSLELGDSALYFCASSPSWSGTGGGGYTFGSGTRLTVV.

This clone was detected once. The chain combines TRBV4-3 with TRBJ1-2; 7 positions agree with TRBD1. Per germline, CDR1 LGHNA and CDR2 YSLEER. V was pared by 3 bases and J by 2 bases, with 6 bases of the junction left unmatched. The CDR3 contains 15 residues. CDR3 residues: CASSHLDRKNYGYTF. CDR3 coding DNA: TGCGCCAGCAGCCACTTGGACAGGAAAAACTATGGCTACACCTTC.

CDR3 protein: CASSLWTGFGNTIYF. The DNA of the CDR3 is TGTGCCAGCAGCTTGTGGACAGGGTTTGGAAACACCATATATTTT. This chain links TRBV5-8 with TRBJ1-3; 8 nucleotides agree with TRBD1. The CDR3 spans 15 residues. In germline, CDR1 is SGHTS, CDR2 YDEGEE. Trimming at V came to 1 base and at J to 3 bases, leaving 3 bases not matched to a gene.

This chain uses TRBV6-9 with TRBJ2-3, with TRBD1 identical over 8 bases. Looked up from germline, CDR1 is MNHGY and CDR2 is SVAAGI. The CDR3 extends over 15 amino acids. The V and J ends lost 6 bases and 4 bases, in that order; junction bases with no gene match: 9. In DNA form, the CDR3 reads TGTGCCAGCAGGGCCGGGACAGGAAGCCCAGATACGCAGTATTTT. Its translation: CASRAGTGSPDTQYF.

This chain uses TRBV28 with TRBJ1-2; 8 bases line up with TRBD1. After removal of 5 bases from V and 1 base from J, the junction contained 9 bases not matched to a gene. This CDR3 is built from 16 residues. Germline V gene lookup returns CDR1 MDHEN and CDR2 SYDVKM. The chain's CDR3 is CASSTPGTGYNYGYTF. CDR3 coding DNA: TGTGCCAGCAGTACCCCCGGGACAGGCTATAACTATGGCTACACCTTC.

The chain is built from TRBV5-1 and TRBJ1-1; 7 bases align to TRBD1. V lost 2 bases and J lost 4; bases outside the gene matches: 5. CDR1 SGHRS and CDR2 YFSETQ come from the germline V gene. CDR3 length: 14 amino acids. The CDR3 sequence is CASSLSTGATEAFF. CDR3 bases: TGCGCCAGCAGCTTAAGTACAGGGGCCACTGAAGCTTTCTTT.

This chain links TRBV29-1 with TRBJ2-7; a weak D match, TRBD2 (5 bases). The CDR3 loop spans 10 amino acids. Germline CDR1 is SQVTM and CDR2 is ANQGSEA. V dropped 6 bases and J dropped 4 bases, with 7 bases sitting between them. This chain's CDR3 is CSVGDYEQYF. The CDR3 nucleotides are TGCAGCGTCGGGGATTACGAGCAGTACTTC.

This sequence joins TRBV6-5 and TRBJ1-1; D remains ambiguous. V was trimmed by 6 bases and J by 10 bases, leaving 12 bases between them. Germline-derived CDR1 and CDR2 are MNHEY and SVGAGI. The CDR3 is 11 residues long. This chain's CDR3 is CASSRNPGAFF. The DNA of the CDR3 is TGTGCCAGCAGCCGAAATCCAGGAGCTTTCTTT.